These 25 T cell receptor beta chains originate from one sample sequenced in a study of shared clonotypes between healthy human individuals (dated by TCRdb to the early 2020s). The library was obtained by the immunoSEQ multiplex PCR assay. In its TCRdb copy, this immuneACCESS table keeps in-frame sequences only and misses some clones. Where compared with another copy, unresolved V genes explain less than half of these, and the others have no known cause. Within this sample are around 1,000,000 clones, with roughly 80% of them counted one time only. Of the sample, more than 0.85% is held by the ten largest clones. The sequenced material came from memory CD4+ T cells from PBMCs. This specimen's cell subset or site label, interpreted: CD45RA-negative fraction. Receptors originate from a man younger than 35 in good health. Some clones in this sample may be carry-over from other donors' samples.

This clone was detected a few times. V usage is TRBV9 and J usage is TRBJ2-2; no reliable D call. The germline V gene has CDR1 SGDLS and CDR2 YYNGEE. CDR3 size: 15 residues. Trimming cost V 0 bases and J 7 bases, with 13 bases left between them. CDR3 loop: CASSVASPMGGELFF. CDR3 sequence (DNA): TGTGCCAGCAGCGTAGCGTCGCCTATGGGCGGGGAGCTGTTTTTT.

J is TRBJ1-2 and V is TRBV7-2; TRBD1 might be the D (5 bases). V dropped 4 bases and J dropped 0 bases, with 9 bases sitting between them. The CDR3 covers 14 residues. In germline, CDR1 is SGHTA, CDR2 FQGNSA. The CDR3 DNA follows: TGTGCCAGCAGCTGGCAGGGAGCTAACTATGGCTACACCTTC. The encoded protein is CASSWQGANYGYTF.

This clone appeared a few times. The chain joins TRBV10-2 to TRBJ1-2, with D unresolved. With 0 bases removed from V and 1 base from J, the gap between germline ends came to 3 bases. This CDR3 spans 13 amino acids. The germline V gene encodes CDR1 WSHSY and CDR2 SAAADI. The CDR3 DNA sequence: TGCGCCAGCAGTGAGTCCCTTAACTATGGCTACACCTTC. Amino acid sequence: CASSESLNYGYTF.

About this clone itself: Other DNA sequences in the sample encode the same CDR3. The chain combines TRBV28 with TRBJ2-6; tentatively, D is TRBD1 or TRBD2 (5 bases each). With 5 bases removed from V and 0 bases from J, the gap between germline ends came to 8 bases. This CDR3 is 15 amino acids long. CDR1 is MDHEN and CDR2 is SYDVKM in the germline V gene. CDR3 amino acids: CASSRGGSGANVLTF. The DNA for the CDR3 is TGTGCCAGCAGTCGTGGGGGCTCTGGGGCCAACGTCCTGACTTTC.

The chain combines TRBV18 with TRBJ1-1; D remains unclear. V was clipped by 1 base and J by 10 bases, with 10 bases between them. CDR1 and CDR2 from the germline V gene are KGHSH and LQKENI. The CDR3 contains 12 residues. As DNA, the CDR3 is TGTGCCAGCTCACCACTGGCTGAGGGAGCTTTCTTT. Residues: CASSPLAEGAFF.

Written as DNA, the CDR3 is TGTGCCATCAGTGCTGGGACAGACTACAATCAGCCCCAGCATTTT. Translating it yields CAISAGTDYNQPQHF. V and J are TRBV10-3 and TRBJ1-5, with 7 bases lining up with TRBD1. V shed 4 bases and J 3 bases; nucleotides not matched to a gene: 6. This CDR3 comprises 15 residues. Germline V gives CDR1 ENHRY, CDR2 SYGVKD.

Comment on this clone: Other DNA sequences in the sample encode the same CDR3. The chain couples TRBV20-1 to TRBJ2-1; D might be TRBD1 (5 bases). The ends were cut back, 6 bases at V and 5 bases at J, with 5 bases in the middle. Looked up from germline, CDR1 is DFQATT and CDR2 is SNEGSKA (reference sequence). This CDR3 comprises 10 residues. This CDR3 reads CSAGHNEQFF. The CDR3 DNA sequence: TGCAGTGCGGGGCACAATGAGCAGTTCTTC.

The rearrangement joins TRBV6-1 to TRBJ2-7, with TRBD1 identical over 10 bases. Germline V lookup: CDR1 MNHNS, CDR2 SASEGT. Trimming took 4 bases from V and 7 from J; bases not matched to a gene: 7. CDR3 length: 14 residues. Here the CDR3 DNA reads TGTGCCAGCAGTGCCAGACAGGGGGCAGGGGAGCAGTACTTC. This codes for CASSARQGAGEQYF.

The chain is built from TRBV19 and TRBJ1-5; D is unclear. Per germline, CDR1 LNHDA and CDR2 SQIVND (reference sequence). CDR3 size: 14 residues. V was pared by 4 bases and J by 12 bases, with 19 bases between. The CDR3 DNA reads as TGTGCCAGTAGTACTGACCGCCCAGAACGTCGCCAGCATTTT. It specifies CASSTDRPERRQHF.

J is TRBJ2-3 and V is TRBV7-8; TRBD1 matches 8 bases. Germline CDR1 SGHVS, CDR2 FQNEAQ. The CDR3 runs 15 residues. After removal of 5 bases from V and 6 bases from J, the junction contained 10 bases not matched to a gene. The CDR3 bases are TGTGCCAGCAGCCCGTTCTCAGGACAGGGCGATACGCAGTATTTT. Residues: CASSPFSGQGDTQYF.

This rearrangement joins TRBV5-1 to TRBJ2-1, with a weak D call TRBD2 (6 bases). Germline values: CDR1 SGHRS, CDR2 YFSETQ. Trimming removed 2 bases at V and 6 bases at J, with 18 bases between. CDR3 size: 16 residues. The CDR3 is CASSFYRASAGNEQFF. The CDR3, as DNA: TGCGCCAGCAGCTTTTATAGGGCTAGCGCTGGCAATGAGCAGTTCTTC.

The chain recombines TRBV29-1 with TRBJ2-1, with no clear D. CDR1 is SQVTM and CDR2 is ANQGSEA in the germline V gene. Trimming removed 0 bases at V and 6 bases at J, with 18 bases between. The CDR3 is 16 residues long. In nucleotides, the CDR3 is TGCAGCGTTGAAGATCCGGCTAGGGAAATAGGCAATGAGCAGTTCTTC. Its translation is CSVEDPAREIGNEQFF.

This clone occurred a few times. The sample holds other DNA sequences that translate to the same CDR3. The rearrangement uses TRBV11-2 and TRBJ1-1; 7 bases align to TRBD1. The V segment lost 1 base and the J segment 1 base; nucleotides outside the gene matches: 0. Per the germline V gene, CDR1 is SGHAT and CDR2 is FQNNGV. The CDR3 is made up of 14 amino acids. CDR3 sequence reads: CASSLGTGNTEAFF. CDR3 in DNA: TGTGCCAGCAGCTTAGGGACAGGGAACACTGAAGCTTTCTTT.

CDR3 bases: TGTGCCAGCAGTTTAGTGGGGTTTGAAGCTTTCTTT. Translating gives CASSLVGFEAFF. The chain recombines TRBV28 with TRBJ1-1; D is undetermined. Germline-derived CDR1 and CDR2 are MDHEN and SYDVKM. The ends were cut back, 2 bases at V and 7 bases at J, with 8 bases in the middle. The length of the CDR3 is 12 residues. The entire variable domain, with the rest obtained from reference TRBV28 and TRBJ1-1, is as follows: DVKVTQSSRYLVKRTGEKVFLECVQDMDHENMFWYRQDPGLGLRLIYFSYDVKMKEKGDIPEGYSVSREKKERFSLILESASTNQTSMYLCASSLVGFEAFFGQGTRLTVV.

The chain combines TRBV6-1 with TRBJ1-1; 7 bases line up with TRBD1. Germline loops: CDR1 MNHNS, CDR2 SASEGT. Losses at the gene ends were 1 base for V and 1 base for J; bases not matched to a gene: 3. The CDR3 loop spans 15 amino acids. For the CDR3, the DNA is TGTGCCAGCAGTGAAGTGGCAGGGGGGAACACTGAAGCTTTCTTT. Encoded protein: CASSEVAGGNTEAFF.

The chain employs TRBV9 and TRBJ1-1; 9 nucleotides align to TRBD1. J lost 0 bases, V lost 4 bases, and 10 bases had no gene match. CDR3 length: 17 residues. Germline values: CDR1 SGDLS, CDR2 YYNGEE. CDR3 loop: CASSPGQGGNLNTEAFF. The CDR3 DNA reads TGTGCCAGCAGCCCGGGACAGGGCGGAAACCTGAACACTGAAGCTTTCTTT. Variable domain in full (rest from reference TRBV9 and TRBJ1-1): DSGVTQTPKHLITATGQRVTLRCSPRSGDLSVYWYQQSLDQGLQFLIQYYNGEERAKGNILERFSAQQFPDLHSELNLSSLELGDSALYFCASSPGQGGNLNTEAFFGQGTRLTVV.

CDR3 loop: CASSRGYSGQETQYF. The CDR3 DNA follows: TGCGCCAGCAGCCGAGGGTACAGCGGCCAAGAGACCCAGTACTTC. The genes are TRBV4-3 and TRBJ2-5; D is perhaps TRBD2 (5 bases). This CDR3 has 15 amino acids. Germline-derived CDR1 and CDR2 are LGHNA and YSLEER. Trimming left V 4 bases short and J 1 base short, with 13 bases between.

The rearrangement joins TRBV18 to TRBJ1-2, with TRBD1 matching 7 bases. The V gene's germline CDR1 is KGHSH and CDR2 LQKENI. The CDR3 is made up of 13 amino acids. V shed 5 bases, J shed 4 bases, and the junction held 4 bases outside the gene matches. The CDR3 reads CASSEGAIYGYTF. The DNA for the CDR3 is TGTGCCAGCTCAGAGGGGGCGATCTATGGCTACACCTTC. The full variable domain, its missing parts supplied by reference TRBV18 and TRBJ1-2, is NAGVMQNPRHLVRRRGQEARLRCSPMKGHSHVYWYRQLPEEGLKFMVYLQKENIIDESGMPKERFSAEFPKEGPSILRIQQVVRGDSAAYFCASSEGAIYGYTFGSGTRLTVV.

V and J are TRBV5-1 and TRBJ2-1, with TRBD1 matching over 8 bases. CDR1 SGHRS and CDR2 YFSETQ come from the germline V gene. The CDR3 covers 15 residues. Germline trimming cut 0 bases from V and 3 bases from J; bases unmatched to any gene: 2. The CDR3 is CASSLEGQGYNEQFF. DNA for the CDR3: TGCGCCAGCAGCTTGGAAGGACAGGGCTACAATGAGCAGTTCTTC. Complete variable domain (other parts from reference TRBV5-1 and TRBJ2-1): KAGVTQTPRYLIKTRGQQVTLSCSPISGHRSVSWYQQTPGQGLQFLFEYFSETQRNKGNFPGRFSGRQFSNSRSEMNVSTLELGDSALYLCASSLEGQGYNEQFFGPGTRLTVL.

This chain joins TRBV7-8 and TRBJ1-2; D uncertain. Deletions cut 5 bases from V and 4 bases from J, with 17 bases between. Germline CDR1 and CDR2: SGHVS and FQNEAQ. This CDR3 is 15 amino acids long. The CDR3, as DNA: TGTGCCAGCAGCCCCCGGGGAACAGCACTCTATGGCTACACCTTC. Its protein is CASSPRGTALYGYTF.

The chain employs TRBV7-2 and TRBJ2-2, with 9 bases fitting TRBD1. V lost 2 bases, J lost 8 bases, and 6 bases stayed unmatched. The CDR3 spans 15 residues. The germline CDR1 and CDR2 sequences are SGHTA and FQGNSA. The CDR3 loop is CASSLSGTGTGELFF. CDR3 nucleotide sequence: TGTGCCAGCAGCTTAAGCGGGACAGGGACTGGGGAGCTGTTTTTT.

Details on this clone: The same CDR3 is also encoded by other DNA sequences in this sample. The CDR3 nucleotides are TGCGCCAGCAGCTGGACCGGGACAGGGAACACCGGGGAGCTGTTTTTT. Its translation: CASSWTGTGNTGELFF. This rearrangement joins TRBV5-1 to TRBJ2-2; 8 positions match TRBD1. Germline CDR1 SGHRS, CDR2 YFSETQ. The V and J ends lost 3 bases and 1 base, in that order; junction bases with no gene match: 5. The CDR3 length is 16 residues.

This sequence joins TRBV6-5 and TRBJ2-7; 11 bases are a match to TRBD2. Germline CDR1 reads MNHEY; CDR2 reads SVGAGI. The CDR3 loop spans 13 amino acids. V lost 7 bases, J lost 3 bases, and 2 bases stayed unmatched. CDR3: CASNLAGGYEQYF. CDR3 nucleotide sequence: TGTGCCAGCAATCTAGCGGGAGGCTACGAGCAGTACTTC.

The chain is built from TRBV7-2 and TRBJ2-3; 8 bases match TRBD2. The germline V gene encodes CDR1 SGHTA and CDR2 FQGNSA. This CDR3 is 15 amino acids long. The ends lost 5 bases at V and 2 bases at J; junction bases unmatched: 6. CDR3 coding DNA: TGTGCCAGCAGCCCCTGGACTAGCCCCACAGATACGCAGTATTTT. As protein: CASSPWTSPTDTQYF. Using reference TRBV7-2 and TRBJ2-3 for the parts outside the CDR3, the full variable domain is GAGVSQSPSNKVTEKGKDVELRCDPISGHTALYWYRQSLGQGLEFLIYFQGNSAPDKSGLPSDRFSAERTGGSVSTLTIQRTQQEDSAVYLCASSPWTSPTDTQYFGPGTRLTVL.

The V call is TRBV7-3, the J call TRBJ2-2; D perhaps matches TRBD1 (6 bases). Germline V CDR1 and CDR2: SGHTA, FQGTGA. The germline V and J ends were trimmed by 5 bases and 6 bases, with 10 bases remaining between them. The CDR3 length is 13 residues. In DNA form, the CDR3 reads TGTGCCAGCAGCGCTGGGACATCCGGGGAGCTGTTTTTT. This sequence encodes CASSAGTSGELFF. Supplemented by reference TRBV7-3 and TRBJ2-2, the full variable domain reads GAGVSQTPSNKVTEKGKYVELRCDPISGHTALYWYRQSLGQGPEFLIYFQGTGAADDSGLPNDRFFAVRPEGSVSTLKIQRTERGDSAVYLCASSAGTSGELFFGEGSRLTVL.